This T cell receptor (beta chain) stems from a study of shared clonotypes between healthy human individuals. With 5 bases clipped from V and 2 bases from J, the junction kept 2 bases outside the gene matches. This CDR3 region has 14 residues. Germline CDR1 and CDR2: SGHTA and FQGNSA. With regard to this clone: This may be a read error, as it is one base from a much larger clone. In the same sample, other DNA sequences code for this CDR3.

On sorted subsets, replicate PCRs used 150 to 250 ng DNA, or 27,000 or so T cell genomes. Measured with immunoSEQ multiplex PCR; TCRdb has only the in-frame clones, and not every one. The sample has about 1 million clones, about 80% seen once. The chain recombines TRBV7-2 with TRBJ2-7; TRBD2 matches 11 bases. The source material was memory CD4+ T cells sorted from blood. Subset defined: CD45RA-negative fraction. The receptor comes from a man younger than 35 in good health. The CDR3 sequence: CASSLGLAAYEQYF. CDR3 DNA: TGTGCCAGCAGCCTGGGACTAGCGGCCTACGAGCAGTACTTC.